This entry features one T cell receptor beta chain sequence. Antigen: not known. This sample is drawn from a study of vaccination and CD4 T cells after COVID-19. Study-level information: Convalescents were six males and four females, two of them Hispanic. Following dose two, a median about 71 days (range 14 to 241) passed before post-vaccine samples were taken.

TCRdb analysed the PCR reads with MiXCR anew, one entry per CDR3 protein. This sample has 20,000 to 25,000 distinct CDR3 sequences, with under 65% found just once. The study's findings and limits: Researchers report that a median approximately 86% of reactive clones in convalescent patients surfaced only post-vaccination. The rise in median SARS-CoV-2-reactive clonotypes, from about 20 to 38, was not significant.

The specimen comprised CD4+ T cells from blood, sampled before SARS-CoV-2 vaccination. The receptor comes from a human donor who had recovered from COVID-19.

CDR3 bases: TGCAGTGCAGCACAGGGATATGGCTACACCTTC. The encoded protein is CSAAQGYGYTF. The chain has TRBV20-1 and TRBJ1-2, with D perhaps TRBD1 (6 bases). The CDR3 is 11 residues long. Germline CDR1 reads DFQATT; CDR2 reads SNEGSKA (reference sequence). Trimming took off 6 bases at V and 5 bases at J, with 10 bases between the two ends.